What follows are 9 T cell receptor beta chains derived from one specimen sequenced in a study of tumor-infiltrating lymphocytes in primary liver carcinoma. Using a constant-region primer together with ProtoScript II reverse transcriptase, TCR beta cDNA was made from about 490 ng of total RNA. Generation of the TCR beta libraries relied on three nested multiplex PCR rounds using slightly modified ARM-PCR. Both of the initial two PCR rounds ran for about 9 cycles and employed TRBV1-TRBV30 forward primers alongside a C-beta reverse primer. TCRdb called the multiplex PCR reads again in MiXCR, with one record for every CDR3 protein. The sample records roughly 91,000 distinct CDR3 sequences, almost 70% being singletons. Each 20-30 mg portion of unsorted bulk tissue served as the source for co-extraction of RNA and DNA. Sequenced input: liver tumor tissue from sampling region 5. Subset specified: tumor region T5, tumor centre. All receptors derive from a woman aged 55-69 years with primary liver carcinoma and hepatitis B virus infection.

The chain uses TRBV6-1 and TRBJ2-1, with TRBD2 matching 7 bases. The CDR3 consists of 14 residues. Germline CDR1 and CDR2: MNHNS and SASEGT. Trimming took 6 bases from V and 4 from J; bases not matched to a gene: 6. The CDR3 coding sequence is TGTGCCAGCAGGGAACTAGCGCTATACAATGAGCAGTTCTTC. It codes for CASRELALYNEQFF.

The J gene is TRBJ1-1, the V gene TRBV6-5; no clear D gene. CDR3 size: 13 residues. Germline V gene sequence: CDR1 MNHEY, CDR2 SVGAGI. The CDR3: CSSSYTGNTEAFF. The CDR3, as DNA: TGTAGCAGCAGTTACACGGGAAACACTGAAGCTTTCTTT.

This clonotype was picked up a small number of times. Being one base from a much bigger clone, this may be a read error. This CDR3 reads CTSSLSTSGTDTQYF. The CDR3 DNA reads as TGCACCAGCAGCTTATCGACTAGCGGGACAGATACGCAGTATTTT. The chain joins TRBV5-1 to TRBJ2-3; the match to TRBD2 covers 10 bases. This CDR3 contains 15 residues. Germline assignment: CDR1 SGHRS and CDR2 YFSETQ.

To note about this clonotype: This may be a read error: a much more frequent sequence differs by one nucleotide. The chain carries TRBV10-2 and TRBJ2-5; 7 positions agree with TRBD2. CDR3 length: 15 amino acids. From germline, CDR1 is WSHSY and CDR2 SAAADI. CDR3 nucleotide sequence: TGCGCCAACAGTGGGAGGGAGAACCTACAAGAGACCCAGTACTTC. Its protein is CANSGRENLQETQYF.

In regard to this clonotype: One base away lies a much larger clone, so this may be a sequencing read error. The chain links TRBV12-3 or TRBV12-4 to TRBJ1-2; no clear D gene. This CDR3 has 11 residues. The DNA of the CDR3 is TGTGCCAGCAGCTCGGGCTATGGCTACGCCTTC. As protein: CASSSGYGYAF.

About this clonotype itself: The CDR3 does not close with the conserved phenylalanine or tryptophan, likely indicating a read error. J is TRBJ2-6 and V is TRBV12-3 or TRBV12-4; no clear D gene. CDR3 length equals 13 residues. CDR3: CASSIAAANVLTL. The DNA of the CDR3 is TGTGCCAGCAGTATAGCTGCGGCCAACGTCCTGACTCTC.

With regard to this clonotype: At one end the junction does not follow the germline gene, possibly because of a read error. The CDR3 loop reads CASSLGGSGRLQYNKQFF. The DNA of the CDR3 is TGTGCCAGCAGCTTAGGCGGTAGCGGTAGACTTCAATACAATAAGCAGTTCTTC. V gene TRBV11-2 combines with J gene TRBJ2-1; tentative D call: TRBD2 (6 bases). CDR1 is SGHAT, CDR2 FQNNGV, per germline. The CDR3 totals 18 residues.

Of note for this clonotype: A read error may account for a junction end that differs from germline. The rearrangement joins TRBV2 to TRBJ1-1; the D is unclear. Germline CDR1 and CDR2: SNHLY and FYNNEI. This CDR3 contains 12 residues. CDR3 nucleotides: TGTGCCAGCAGTCTGGGAGCCACTGAAACTTTCTTT. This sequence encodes CASSLGATETFF.

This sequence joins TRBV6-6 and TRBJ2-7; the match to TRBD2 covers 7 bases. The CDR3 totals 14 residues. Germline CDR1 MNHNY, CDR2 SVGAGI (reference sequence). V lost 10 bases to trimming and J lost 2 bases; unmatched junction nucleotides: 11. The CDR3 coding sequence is TGTGCCAACAGAGGATTAGCGGGTACCTACGAGCAGTACTTC. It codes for CANRGLAGTYEQYF.